Listed below are T cell receptor beta chains from one sample, sequenced in a study of cytomegalovirus exposure and HLA in healthy donors. Only in-frame clones appear in the TCRdb table, and some are missing; sequencing was by immunoSEQ multiplex PCR. This sample has roughly 250,000 clones, with approximately 86% found just once. Input material: PBMCs. These receptors were taken from a woman aged 25-40 years in good health and CMV-seropositive. The CDR3 runs from the conserved cysteine through the conserved F or W. The D gene is left open where the match is weak. Clone size is shown for a subset of rows, as once, few, many or a class of expanded clone.

V gene	clone size	D gene	J gene	CDR3 DNA	CDR3 protein
TRBV19	.	.	TRBJ2-1	TGTGCCAGTATGAGCTTTTACAATGAGCAGTTCTTC	CASMSFYNEQFF
TRBV5-1	.	.	TRBJ2-3	TGCGCCAGCAGCGACCGGGGTAGCGGATACACAGATACGCAGTATTTT	CASSDRGSGYTDTQYF
TRBV5-1	once	.	TRBJ2-3	TGCGCCAGCAGCCCAGGACAGTTCCCTAGCACAGATACGCAGTATTTT	CASSPGQFPSTDTQYF
TRBV5-1	.	TRBD1	TRBJ1-1	TGCGCCAGCAGCTTGGAACGACAGGGCACTGAAGCTTTCTTT	CASSLERQGTEAFF
TRBV11-3	.	.	TRBJ1-2	TGTGCCAGCAGCTTCACGGCGGGGAACTATGGCTACACCTTC	CASSFTAGNYGYTF
TRBV19	.	.	TRBJ1-1	TGTGCCAGTAGTATTGGAGGGGAGTTGACTGAAGCTTTCTTT	CASSIGGELTEAFF
TRBV6-1	.	.	TRBJ2-7	TGTGCCAGCAGTGAAGAAGTCTATTCCTACGAGCAGTACTTC	CASSEEVYSYEQYF
TRBV2	.	.	TRBJ2-7	TGTGCCAGCAGTCCGGGGACTCCCCCCCGAGATAACGAGCAGTACTTC	CASSPGTPPRDNEQYF
TRBV4-1	few	.	TRBJ1-5	TGCGCCAGCAGCCAAGATCGTACCCCGATACCCGGGCCCCAGCATTTT	CASSQDRTPIPGPQHF
TRBV6-5	.	.	TRBJ2-1	TGTGCCAGCAGTTACCCAGAGACTAGTAATGAGCAGTTCTTC	CASSYPETSNEQFF
TRBV28	.	TRBD1	TRBJ1-1	TGTGCCAGCAGTCCCGATACAGGGGCGGGGACTGAAGCTTTCTTT	CASSPDTGAGTEAFF
TRBV27	.	TRBD2	TRBJ2-1	TGTGCCAGCAGTAAGCTAGCGGGAGGGCCCGAAGTAAATGAGCAGTTCTTC	CASSKLAGGPEVNEQFF
TRBV4-2	.	.	TRBJ2-5	TGTGCCAGCAGCCAACTACCCCGTGAGACCCAGTACTTC	CASSQLPRETQYF
TRBV7-9	few	TRBD2	TRBJ2-1	TGTGCCAGCAGCCTTGGACTAGCGGGAGGAGGTTCGTTCTTC	CASSLGLAGGGSFF
TRBV9	.	.	TRBJ2-7	TGTGCCAGCAGCGTAGCGGCAGGGCGCTACGAGCAGTACTTC	CASSVAAGRYEQYF
TRBV29-1	.	TRBD1	TRBJ1-1	TGCAGCGTTGCTGGACAGGGTTTTATGAACACTGAAGCTTTCTTT	CSVAGQGFMNTEAFF
TRBV28	.	TRBD1	TRBJ1-1	TGTGCCAGCAGTTTACGGGACAGGGGGTGGAACACTGAAGCTTTCTTT	CASSLRDRGWNTEAFF
TRBV29-1	.	TRBD1	TRBJ1-1	TGCAGCGTGAAACAGGGGGATCTGAACACTGAAGCTTTCTTT	CSVKQGDLNTEAFF
TRBV28	.	TRBD2	TRBJ2-3	TGTGCCAGCAGCCCCAGCGGGAGGAGACTCACAGATACGCAGTATTTT	CASSPSGRRLTDTQYF
TRBV7-6	.	.	TRBJ1-1	TGTGCCAGCAGCTTCGGGGAGACTGAAGCTTTCTTT	CASSFGETEAFF
TRBV6-6	.	.	TRBJ1-1	TGTGCCAGCAGTCCCTCCAGGGCAGGCACTGAAGCTTTCTTT	CASSPSRAGTEAFF
TRBV7-6	.	.	TRBJ2-7	TGTGCCAGCAGCTTTACAGGGTCTGGCGAGCAGTACTTC	CASSFTGSGEQYF
TRBV29-1	.	.	TRBJ2-1	TGCAGCGTTGTGGAAGGAGTCTCCCAACACTACAATGAGCAGTTCTTC	CSVVEGVSQHYNEQFF
TRBV11-2	.	TRBD2	TRBJ2-1	TGTGCCAGCAGCTCAGCGGGACTAGACAACAATGAGCAGTTCTTC	CASSSAGLDNNEQFF
TRBV20-1	.	TRBD2	TRBJ2-3	TGCAGTGCGGTAGCGGGAACGCAGTATTTT	CSAVAGTQYF
TRBV5-6	.	.	TRBJ1-3	TGTGCCAGCAGGTCACGAAGGGGAGGAGGTGGAAACACCATATATTTT	CASRSRRGGGGNTIYF
TRBV9	.	.	TRBJ2-1	TGTGCCGGCAGCCTCCCCGAGTACAATGAGCAGTTCTTC	CAGSLPEYNEQFF
TRBV27	.	TRBD1	TRBJ2-2	TGTGCCAGCAGTAGTTTTGGGGCGGGACAGGCCGGGGAGCTGTTTTTT	CASSSFGAGQAGELFF
TRBV5-1	.	TRBD1	TRBJ1-1	TGCGCCAGCAGCTTTCAGGGGGACACTGAAGCTTTCTTT	CASSFQGDTEAFF
TRBV29-1	once	.	TRBJ2-4	TGCAGCGTTGCCGGAGCCAAAAACATTCAGTACTTC	CSVAGAKNIQYF
TRBV11-3	.	TRBD1	TRBJ1-2	TGTGCCAGCAGCCCCCCGGGACAGTCCAACTATGGCTACACCTTC	CASSPPGQSNYGYTF
TRBV5-6	few	.	TRBJ1-1	TGTGCCAGCAGCTCAAGACGGAGGATGAACACTGAAGCTTTCTTT	CASSSRRRMNTEAFF
TRBV5-6	once	.	TRBJ1-1	TGTGCCAGCAGCTTGGGGAGAGCCGTTGAAGCTTTCTTT	CASSLGRAVEAFF
TRBV5-1	.	TRBD2	TRBJ2-2	TGCGCCAGCAGCTTTCTCGGCGGGAGGGACATTAGCGGGGAGCTGTTTTTT	CASSFLGGRDISGELFF
TRBV4-1	.	TRBD1	TRBJ2-5	TGCGCCAGCAGCCAGGGCTGGACAGGGTTGGAGACCCAGTACTTC	CASSQGWTGLETQYF
TRBV29-1	.	.	TRBJ2-5	TGCAGCGTTGAAAGAGGGAGATCAGAGACCCAGTACTTC	CSVERGRSETQYF
TRBV29-1	.	TRBD2	TRBJ2-1	TGCAGCGTTACTAGCGGGAGTGGTTTCTACAATGAGCAGTTCTTC	CSVTSGSGFYNEQFF
TRBV15	.	.	TRBJ2-3	TGTGCCACCAGCTTCAAAATTTTAGGGGCGGGAACAGATACGCAGTATTTT	CATSFKILGAGTDTQYF
TRBV9	.	.	TRBJ2-7	TGTGCCAGCAGCGTAGATGTCAGGAACTACGAGCAGTACTTC	CASSVDVRNYEQYF
TRBV27	.	.	TRBJ1-2	TGTGCCAGCAGTTTATCGGGGGGCTATGGCTACACCTTC	CASSLSGGYGYTF
TRBV13	.	TRBD1	TRBJ1-2	TGTGCCAGCAGCTCGGGACAGGGGAACTATGGCTACACCTTC	CASSSGQGNYGYTF
TRBV28	once	.	TRBJ2-7	TGTGCCAGCACCGCCAGACTACCGAGACCTTCTTACGAGCAGTACTTC	CASTARLPRPSYEQYF
TRBV5-1	.	TRBD2	TRBJ2-1	TGCGCCAGCAGCTTGGAACTAGCGGGAGGTCTCCATGAGCAGTTCTTC	CASSLELAGGLHEQFF
TRBV2	.	.	TRBJ1-1	TGTGCCTCCGGGAGGTTTGAAGCTTTCTTT	CASGRFEAFF
TRBV7-9	.	TRBD2	TRBJ2-3	TGTGCCAGCAGCTTAACACTAGCGGCCTTGGATACGCAGTATTTT	CASSLTLAALDTQYF
TRBV5-1	.	.	TRBJ1-5	TGCGCCAGCAGCTTGGGCGCCCAACAGCCCCAGCATTTT	CASSLGAQQPQHF
TRBV1	once	.	TRBJ2-7	TGCACCAGCAGCCAAGATCGATCTAGCGGGAGGGCTAAAGACGAGCAGTACTTC	CTSSQDRSSGRAKDEQYF
TRBV2	once	.	TRBJ2-5	TGTGCCAGCGAACAGGAAGAGACCCAGTACTTC	CASEQEETQYF
TRBV5-1	once	.	TRBJ2-7	TGCGCCAGCAGCTTTAGTAAACAGGGCTCCTACGAGCAGTACTTC	CASSFSKQGSYEQYF
TRBV28	.	TRBD2	TRBJ2-1	TGTGCCAGCAGACCGACCCAGCGGGGGTCCTACAATGAGCAGTTCTTC	CASRPTQRGSYNEQFF
TRBV27	.	.	TRBJ2-1	TGTGCCAGCAGTTTATGGACAGACCCTAATGAGCAGTTCTTC	CASSLWTDPNEQFF
TRBV5-1	.	.	TRBJ2-5	TGCGCCAGCAGCGAGTTCGGGCAAGAGACCCAGTACTTC	CASSEFGQETQYF
TRBV27	.	.	TRBJ1-5	TGTGCCAGCAGTTTGCAGATCAATCAGCCCCAGCATTTT	CASSLQINQPQHF